Reported below is one T cell receptor (beta chain). Its target is not known. The data stem from a study of T cells in Graves' hyperthyroidism and ophthalmopathy. Those patients with uncontrolled infection, other autoimmune disease, pregnancy or lactation were excluded. The source material, RNA transcripts, was used to amplify TCR beta CDR3 regions. HTBI primers were the set used in a first-round RT-PCR of the TCR CDR3. TCRdb passed the multiplex PCR reads through MiXCR, listing each CDR3 protein once. The sample has around 620,000 distinct CDR3 sequences; just over 45% are singletons. Germline assignment: CDR1 SEHNR and CDR2 FQNEAQ (reference sequence). This CDR3 spans 16 amino acids. Trimming stripped 1 base from V and 8 bases from J, with 20 bases between. Whole-study results and caveats: Median prediction lead before ophthalmopathy onset was about 6.5 months with the model.

Sequencing was carried out using peripheral blood or thyroid tissue (not recorded which). The V and J genes are TRBV7-9 and TRBJ1-1; tentatively, D is TRBD1 (6 bases). The sequence was obtained from an adult woman with Graves' disease, either hyperthyroidism or ophthalmopathy (not recorded which). The CDR3 sequence: CASSLVPDPRQEEAFF. The CDR3 bases are TGTGCCAGCAGCTTAGTACCGGACCCAAGACAGGAGGAAGCTTTCTTT.